These 8 T cell receptor beta chains originate from one sample sequenced in a study of shared clonotypes between healthy human individuals. Profiled with immunoSEQ multiplex PCR; TCRdb holds only in-frame clones, not every one. The data contain roughly 680,000 clones, 72% of them singletons. The material sequenced was memory CD4+ T cells sorted from blood. The subset denotes: CD45RA-negative fraction. The receptors were sampled from a woman under 40 in good health.

V usage is TRBV6-1 and J usage is TRBJ1-5, with D unresolved. Trimming stripped 2 bases from V and 3 bases from J, with 8 bases between. CDR1 and CDR2 (germline): MNHNS, SASEGT. The CDR3 is made up of 14 amino acids. The DNA of the CDR3 is TGTGCCAGCAGTGAAAACGGAGACAATCAGCCCCAGCATTTT. This gives the protein CASSENGDNQPQHF.

This clone was counted between two and nine times. The chain uses TRBV28 and TRBJ2-7; D could derive from TRBD1 or TRBD2 (5 bases each). The CDR3 totals 11 residues. The V and J ends lost 7 bases and 4 bases respectively, with 8 bases between them. The germline V gene encodes CDR1 MDHEN and CDR2 SYDVKM. The CDR3 spells CASNGGYEQYF. In DNA form, the CDR3 reads TGTGCCAGCAATGGGGGATACGAGCAGTACTTC.

V and J are TRBV5-5 and TRBJ2-1; tentative D call: TRBD1 (6 bases). Trimming removed 4 bases at V and 6 bases at J, with 17 bases between. Germline-derived CDR1 and CDR2 are SGHKS and YYEKEE (reference sequence). The CDR3 is made up of 15 amino acids. The chain's CDR3 is CASSVGTNPSNEQFF. As DNA, the CDR3 is TGTGCCAGCAGCGTCGGGACAAACCCTTCCAATGAGCAGTTCTTC. Full variable domain (rest looked up from reference TRBV5-5 and TRBJ2-1): DAGVTQSPTHLIKTRGQQVTLRCSPISGHKSVSWYQQVLGQGPQFIFQYYEKEERGRGNFPDRFSARQFPNYSSELNVNALLLGDSALYLCASSVGTNPSNEQFFGPGTRLTVL.

V usage is TRBV5-1 and J usage is TRBJ2-6; D might be TRBD1 (6 bases). The CDR3 consists of 17 residues. CDR1 is SGHRS and CDR2 is YFSETQ in the germline V gene. V lost 0 bases and J lost 3, with 13 bases in between. This CDR3 reads CASSLAPGAGGANVLTF. In nucleotides, the CDR3 is TGCGCCAGCAGCTTGGCCCCAGGGGCGGGTGGGGCCAACGTCCTGACTTTC.

The V call is TRBV6-5, the J call TRBJ2-7; 7 nucleotides match TRBD2. Trimming took 6 bases from V and 11 from J; bases not matched to a gene: 10. In germline, CDR1 is MNHEY, CDR2 SVGAGI. There are 12 residues in the CDR3. CDR3 DNA: TGTGCCAGCAGATCGAGACTAGCACCTGAGTACTTC. Encoded protein: CASRSRLAPEYF.

The chain uses TRBV28 and TRBJ2-4; D assignment may be TRBD1 or TRBD2 (6 bases each). This CDR3 comprises 14 residues. V was shortened by 7 bases and J by 3 bases, with 13 bases between the two germline ends. Germline V gene lookup returns CDR1 MDHEN and CDR2 SYDVKM. The chain's CDR3 is CASNGGGNKNIQYF. CDR3 sequence (DNA): TGTGCCAGCAACGGAGGGGGGAACAAAAACATTCAGTACTTC.

This clone was detected only a few times. Additional DNA sequences in this sample encode the identical CDR3. The chain couples TRBV5-1 to TRBJ2-1, with D tentatively TRBD1 (5 bases). Trimming cost V 4 bases and J 0 bases, with 11 bases left between them. The germline CDR1 and CDR2 sequences are SGHRS and YFSETQ. This CDR3 contains 15 residues. CDR3 in DNA: TGCGCCAGCAGCGTTGACAGTAGCTCCTACAATGAGCAGTTCTTC. Translated, it gives CASSVDSSSYNEQFF.

This chain links TRBV11-3 with TRBJ2-7; 9 bases map to TRBD2. J was trimmed by 1 base and V by 5 bases; bases with no gene match: 3. Germline V gene sequence: CDR1 SGHNT, CDR2 YENEEA. The CDR3 totals 14 residues. CDR3 DNA sequence: TGTGCCAGCAGCCCAACTAGCGGGTCCTACGAGCAGTACTTC. It translates to CASSPTSGSYEQYF.